These 20 T cell receptor beta chains share one sample of origin, sequenced in a study of response to subunit inactivated influenza vaccine. Each CDR3 protein is one row after TCRdb ran MiXCR on the RT-PCR reads. The sample includes about 800,000 distinct CDR3 sequences, about 20% of them seen just once. The sample consisted of PBMCs from blood, taken less than 6 days after vaccination. The receptors originated from a man aged 45-60 years who received an inactivated influenza vaccine.

This clonotype turned up a few times. The chain links TRBV20-1 to TRBJ2-1, with TRBD2 identical over 9 bases. The CDR3 is made up of 13 amino acids. From germline, CDR1 is DFQATT and CDR2 SNEGSKA (reference sequence). The trim removed 3 bases at V and 9 bases at J, leaving 6 bases unmatched. CDR3 region: CSASGTSISEQFF. CDR3 in DNA: TGCAGTGCTAGCGGGACTAGCATAAGTGAGCAGTTCTTC.

The V and J genes are TRBV29-1 and TRBJ1-2; a possible D gene is TRBD1 (5 bases). V was pared by 1 base and J by 4 bases, with 10 bases between. This CDR3 has 13 residues. Germline lookup yields CDR1 SQVTM and CDR2 ANQGSEA. The CDR3: CSVEGGLGYGYTF. In DNA form, the CDR3 reads TGCAGCGTTGAAGGGGGGTTAGGCTATGGCTACACCTTC.

This clonotype occurred a few times. The chain has TRBV20-1 and TRBJ2-1, with 11 bases identical to TRBD2. This CDR3 region has 16 residues. Trimming removed 3 bases from V and 9 bases from J; junction bases left unmatched: 13. Per the germline V gene, CDR1 is DFQATT and CDR2 is SNEGSKA (reference sequence). CDR3 in DNA: TGCAGTGCTAGGTTACGGGGACTAGCGGTAGGAGGTGAGCAGTTCTTC. Translating gives CSARLRGLAVGGEQFF.

In this sample, this clonotype turned up many times. The chain uses TRBV4-1 and TRBJ2-1; 7 nucleotides align to TRBD2. This CDR3 region has 17 residues. The J segment lost 4 bases and the V segment lost 1 base, leaving 10 bases of the junction unmatched. CDR1 MGHRA and CDR2 YSYEKL come from the germline V gene. The CDR3 is CASSQVRLRGIYNEQFF. The DNA of the CDR3 is TGCGCCAGCAGCCAAGTCCGGTTGCGGGGGATTTACAATGAGCAGTTCTTC.

The rearrangement uses TRBV7-2 and TRBJ2-2, with TRBD2 matching 7 bases. The germline gives CDR1 SGHTA, CDR2 FQGNSA. The CDR3 extends over 17 amino acids. The V segment lost 0 bases and the J segment 1 base; nucleotides outside the gene matches: 5. The CDR3: CASSLADGGRNTGELFF. The CDR3 DNA follows: TGTGCCAGCAGCTTAGCCGATGGCGGGAGGAACACCGGGGAGCTGTTTTTT.

There are many counts of this clonotype. The rearrangement uses TRBV20-1 and TRBJ1-2, with 7 bases lining up with TRBD1. Germline CDR1 reads DFQATT; CDR2 reads SNEGSKA (reference sequence). There are 14 residues in the CDR3. With 5 bases clipped from V and 4 bases from J, the junction kept 10 bases outside the gene matches. The DNA of the CDR3 is TGCAGTGCTGGCGACAGGGTGGTGGGCTATGGCTACACCTTC. This codes for CSAGDRVVGYGYTF.

The chain combines TRBV6-2 or TRBV6-3 with TRBJ2-1, with TRBD2 identical over 11 bases. CDR1 is MNHEY and CDR2 is SVGEGT in the germline V gene. The CDR3 is 15 residues long. V lost 5 bases, J lost 8 bases, and 8 bases stayed unmatched. CDR3 protein: CASSIGLAGSHEQFF. The CDR3 nucleotides are TGTGCCAGCAGTATAGGACTAGCGGGTTCGCATGAGCAGTTCTTC.

This chain links TRBV15 with TRBJ2-5; tentatively, D is TRBD2 (6 bases). The CDR3 runs to 14 residues. V was trimmed by 0 bases and J by 5 bases, leaving 10 bases between them. The germline CDR1 and CDR2 sequences are LNHNV and YYDKDF (reference sequence). In DNA, the CDR3 is TGTGCCACCAGCAGAGATTTAGGAGGGGAGACCCAGTACTTC. Translated, it gives CATSRDLGGETQYF.

The CDR3 sequence: CACGDSTDTQYF. The CDR3 nucleotides are TGTGCCTGTGGGGATAGCACAGATACGCAGTATTTT. The chain employs TRBV30 and TRBJ2-3; the D is unclear. The germline V gene has CDR1 GTSNPN and CDR2 SVGIG (reference sequence). V lost 6 bases and J lost 0, with 7 bases in between. The CDR3 has 12 residues.

The CDR3 coding sequence is TGTGCCATCAGTGAGTCAGTATCCGGGACTAACCAAGAGACCCAGTACTTC. This encodes CAISESVSGTNQETQYF. The chain has TRBV10-3 and TRBJ2-5, with 7 bases aligning to TRBD2. This CDR3 contains 17 residues. Trimming cost V 0 bases and J 0 bases; bases outside gene matches: 7. CDR1 ENHRY and CDR2 SYGVKD come from the germline V gene.

A few counts support this clonotype. The rearrangement uses TRBV28 and TRBJ1-6; D is unclear. Trimming removed 5 bases from V and 6 bases from J, with 20 bases in between. CDR1 MDHEN and CDR2 SYDVKM come from the germline V gene. CDR3 length equals 17 residues. CDR3 nucleotides: TGTGCCAGCAGTCCCCGCCGGGGAGGACTGAGTAATTCACCCCTCCACTTT. Translating it yields CASSPRRGGLSNSPLHF.

The gene calls are TRBV15 and TRBJ2-7; no firm D call. The CDR3 extends over 13 amino acids. Germline CDR1 reads LNHNV; CDR2 reads YYDKDF (reference sequence). The V end lost 0 bases, the J end lost 6 bases, and 9 bases lay between the germline ends. This CDR3 reads CATSRDDAVEQYF. Here the CDR3 DNA reads TGTGCCACCAGCAGAGATGACGCAGTCGAGCAGTACTTC.

In this sample, this clonotype turned up a few times. The V and J genes are TRBV11-2 and TRBJ2-5, with no clear D. The CDR3 is made up of 12 amino acids. Germline-derived CDR1 and CDR2 are SGHAT and FQNNGV. Between the trimmed V and J ends, which lost 5 bases and 0 bases, there was a span of 4 bases. Written as DNA, the CDR3 is TGTGCCAGCAGCCATAACCAAGAGACCCAGTACTTC. Translated, it gives CASSHNQETQYF.

J is TRBJ1-1 and V is TRBV4-1, with D perhaps TRBD1 (5 bases). Trimming took 4 bases from V and 2 from J, leaving 14 bases between them. This CDR3 has 15 residues. Germline V lookup: CDR1 MGHRA, CDR2 YSYEKL. The CDR3 loop reads CASSPAGGFNTEAFF. As DNA, the CDR3 is TGCGCCAGCAGCCCCGCCGGGGGTTTTAACACTGAAGCTTTCTTT.

J is TRBJ1-2 and V is TRBV9; D unresolved. Trimming stripped 4 bases from V and 6 bases from J, with 19 bases between. From germline, CDR1 is SGDLS and CDR2 YYNGEE. There are 15 residues in the CDR3. CDR3 sequence reads: CASSPMDGRGDGYTF. Here the CDR3 DNA reads TGTGCCAGCAGCCCGATGGACGGGAGAGGAGATGGCTACACCTTC.

The chain joins TRBV28 to TRBJ1-1; 9 nucleotides match TRBD1. Germline CDR1 MDHEN, CDR2 SYDVKM. The CDR3 length is 15 residues. The trim removed 5 bases at V and 3 bases at J, leaving 7 bases unmatched. This CDR3 is CASSPWGQGDTEAFF. The CDR3 DNA follows: TGTGCCAGCAGTCCCTGGGGACAGGGAGACACTGAAGCTTTCTTT.

The V call is TRBV20-1, the J call TRBJ1-3; a weak D match, TRBD1 (5 bases). CDR3 length: 15 residues. Looked up from germline, CDR1 is DFQATT and CDR2 is SNEGSKA (reference sequence). Trimming cost V 0 bases and J 1 base, with 10 bases left between them. CDR3 nucleotides: TGCAGTGCTAGAGATGGAGGGGTTTCTGGAAACACCATATATTTT. Protein sequence: CSARDGGVSGNTIYF.

This clonotype was observed a handful of times. V usage is TRBV20-1 and J usage is TRBJ2-7, with D uncertain. The CDR3 sequence is 11 residues long. Germline-derived CDR1 and CDR2 are DFQATT and SNEGSKA (reference sequence). The germline V and J ends were trimmed by 6 bases and 4 bases, with 10 bases remaining between them. This CDR3 reads CSAELRYEQYF. CDR3 coding DNA: TGCAGTGCCGAACTAAGGTACGAGCAGTACTTC.

The V gene is TRBV5-6, the J gene TRBJ2-2; 8 nucleotides line up with TRBD2. The ends lost 4 bases at V and 6 bases at J; junction bases unmatched: 14. From germline, CDR1 is SGHDT and CDR2 YYEEEE. The CDR3 extends over 17 amino acids. Written as DNA, the CDR3 is TGTGCCAGCAGCCCCCTACGGGCGGGAGGATTTGCCGGGGAGCTGTTTTTT. Translation: CASSPLRAGGFAGELFF.

This clonotype was observed a few times. The chain joins TRBV11-2 to TRBJ1-1; 10 bases line up with TRBD1. Germline CDR1 reads SGHAT; CDR2 reads FQNNGV. V trimming: 0 bases; J trimming: 0 bases; junction bases outside the gene matches: 7. CDR3 size: 18 residues. This chain's CDR3 is CASSLDRSGQGMNTEAFF. The CDR3 coding sequence is TGTGCCAGCAGCTTAGATCGTTCGGGACAGGGGATGAACACTGAAGCTTTCTTT.